This T cell receptor (beta chain) was documented in a study of vaccination effects on CD4 cells after COVID-19. A word on this clone: Antigen unknown.

This CDR3 has 13 residues. V shed 5 bases and J shed 4 bases, with 11 bases lying between them. Profiling relied on immunoSEQ multiplex PCR, and the TCRdb table lists in-frame clones only, not all of them. Found here are tens of thousands of clones, roughly 72% of them singletons; the top ten hold approximately 2%. Viral peptide pool expansion of antigen-specific CD4+ T cells preceded sequencing in the ViraFEST assay. Isolating CD4+ T cells followed about 11 days of culture. The chain employs TRBV12-3 or TRBV12-4 and TRBJ1-1, with D possibly TRBD1 on 6 matching bases. This clonotype was sampled from a human donor who received a COVID-19 vaccine. Sequenced here: CD4+ T cells from PBMCs cultured with HCoV-229E spike peptides, sampled before COVID-19 vaccination. CDR3 nucleotide sequence: TGTGCCAGCAGTCGTACAGGGATCACTGAAGCTTTCTTT. Encoded protein: CASSRTGITEAFF.